This entry lists 8 T cell receptor beta chains sequenced from one sample in a study of beta chain features in type 1 diabetes. The authors reverse transcribed all of the isolated RNA, so sequencing captured expressed TCRB transcripts. The method was immunoSEQ multiplex PCR; TCRdb's version includes in-frame clones alone and lacks a portion of them. Of a few hundred thousand clones listed, approximately 13% are singletons. The sequenced sample was naive CD4+ T cells from blood. These receptors were obtained from a young man in good health.

Details on this clone: Additional DNA sequences in this sample encode the identical CDR3. V and J are TRBV20-1 and TRBJ2-5; D call uncertain. CDR1 and CDR2 (germline): DFQATT, SNEGSKA (reference sequence). The CDR3 sequence is 11 residues long. V gave up 1 base and J gave up 4 bases, with 4 bases separating them. CDR3 sequence reads: CSARAAETQYF. The CDR3 coding sequence is TGCAGTGCTAGAGCTGCAGAGACCCAGTACTTC.

The chain joins TRBV18 to TRBJ2-2; 9 bases agree with TRBD2. CDR1 KGHSH and CDR2 LQKENI come from the germline V gene. The CDR3 runs to 17 residues. Losses at the gene ends were 3 bases for V and 3 bases for J; bases not matched to a gene: 8. The CDR3 sequence is CASSPPLAGTDTGELFF. CDR3 nucleotides: TGTGCCAGCTCACCTCCCCTAGCGGGAACAGACACCGGGGAGCTGTTTTTT.

This clone showed up just a few times. J is TRBJ1-5 and V is TRBV25-1; no definite D call. CDR1 is MGHDK and CDR2 is SYGVNS in the germline V gene. Between the trimmed V and J ends, which lost 4 bases and 3 bases, there was a span of 4 bases. CDR3 length equals 12 residues. CDR3 amino acids: CASSAFNQPQHF. CDR3 coding DNA: TGTGCCAGCAGTGCGTTCAATCAGCCCCAGCATTTT.

This sequence joins TRBV9 and TRBJ2-1; D call uncertain. CDR1 is SGDLS, CDR2 YYNGEE, per germline. V was cut by 4 bases and J by 4 bases, with 6 bases left in between. This CDR3 comprises 12 residues. DNA of the CDR3: TGTGCCAGCAGCCCGGATTACAATGAGCAGTTCTTC. This translates into CASSPDYNEQFF.

This clone occurred many times. This chain links TRBV30 with TRBJ2-1; 10 nucleotides match TRBD2. The V gene's germline CDR1 is GTSNPN and CDR2 SVGIG (reference sequence). The CDR3 is made up of 15 amino acids. V lost 3 bases, J lost 9 bases, and 11 bases stayed unmatched. The CDR3 coding sequence is TGTGCCTGGAGCATATCAGCGGGAGGGCCAACTGAGCAGTTCTTC. Its translation: CAWSISAGGPTEQFF.

This clone occurred a few times. This chain uses TRBV30 with TRBJ2-4; no reliable D call. From germline, CDR1 is GTSNPN and CDR2 SVGIG (reference sequence). V dropped 4 bases and J dropped 0 bases, with 1 base sitting between them. CDR3 size: 11 residues. CDR3 sequence reads: CAWTAKNIQYF. CDR3 DNA: TGTGCCTGGACAGCCAAAAACATTCAGTACTTC.

This clone was seen more than once but under ten times. J is TRBJ2-1 and V is TRBV5-1; perhaps D is TRBD1 or TRBD2 (6 bases each). The germline CDR1 and CDR2 sequences are SGHRS and YFSETQ. V was clipped by 1 base and J by 2 bases, with 13 bases between them. The CDR3 totals 16 residues. The CDR3 is CASSLFSGAAYNEQFF. CDR3 DNA: TGCGCCAGCAGCTTGTTTTCGGGGGCGGCCTACAATGAGCAGTTCTTC.

This chain joins TRBV30 and TRBJ2-3, with TRBD2 matching over 11 bases. J lost 5 bases, V lost 1 base, and 11 bases had no gene match. The CDR3 contains 17 residues. CDR1 is GTSNPN and CDR2 is SVGIG in the germline V gene (reference sequence). CDR3 sequence: CAWSALGLAGGVDTQYF. Here the CDR3 DNA reads TGTGCCTGGAGTGCGCTAGGGCTAGCGGGAGGTGTAGATACGCAGTATTTT.